Listed below are T cell receptor beta chains from one sample, sequenced in a study of T cells in Graves' hyperthyroidism and ophthalmopathy. TCRdb re-called the multiplex PCR reads with MiXCR, one entry per CDR3 protein. The table includes approximately 380,000 distinct CDR3 sequences, 19% detected once. The specimen was blood. These receptors came from a woman younger than 35 with Graves' hyperthyroidism. Each CDR3 is given with its conserved first and last residue. The order of the fields is V gene, CDR3 length, CDR3 protein.

V gene: TRBV11-2; CDR3 length: 18; CDR3 protein: CASSTKSWNWRMSYEQYF
V gene: TRBV20-1; CDR3 length: 12; CDR3 protein: CSARRPSETQYF
V gene: TRBV12-3/TRBV12-4; CDR3 length: 16; CDR3 protein: CASSTSGQGEGNTIYF
V gene: TRBV6-8; CDR3 length: 13; CDR3 protein: CASSIIYNSPLHF
V gene: TRBV7-9; CDR3 length: 13; CDR3 protein: CASSPDRWDGYTF
V gene: TRBV6-1; CDR3 length: 15; CDR3 protein: CASSEVRGGADTQYF
V gene: TRBV12-3/TRBV12-4; CDR3 length: 14; CDR3 protein: CASSWPMREGEAFF
V gene: TRBV28; CDR3 length: 11; CDR3 protein: CASRSLETQYF
V gene: TRBV6-2/TRBV6-3; CDR3 length: 18; CDR3 protein: CASSYHPRAAKINYGYTF
V gene: TRBV12-3/TRBV12-4; CDR3 length: 14; CDR3 protein: CASSLSPEGAEAFF
V gene: TRBV6-2/TRBV6-3; CDR3 length: 14; CDR3 protein: CASSYLGLAEEKFF
V gene: TRBV11-2; CDR3 length: 13; CDR3 protein: CASAALRTYEQYF
V gene: TRBV6-5; CDR3 length: 14; CDR3 protein: CASSYEDRGRGYTF
V gene: TRBV5-1; CDR3 length: 12; CDR3 protein: CASSLGGDEAFF
V gene: TRBV12-5; CDR3 length: 11; CDR3 protein: CASASGYEQYF
V gene: TRBV9; CDR3 length: 15; CDR3 protein: CASSVDGAARATQYF
V gene: TRBV6-1; CDR3 length: 13; CDR3 protein: CASSGLPTTEAFF
V gene: TRBV20-1; CDR3 length: 13; CDR3 protein: CSARDQGGREYTF
V gene: TRBV19; CDR3 length: 13; CDR3 protein: CASSIDRSKPQHF
V gene: TRBV15; CDR3 length: 13; CDR3 protein: CATLSPSDYEQYF
V gene: TRBV6-5; CDR3 length: 17; CDR3 protein: CASSYESRARGNYGYTF
V gene: TRBV6-1; CDR3 length: 14; CDR3 protein: CASNQGTGANVLTF
V gene: TRBV9; CDR3 length: 17; CDR3 protein: CASSDSGGALGTGELFF
V gene: TRBV7-6; CDR3 length: 16; CDR3 protein: CASSYASGGRQETQYF
V gene: TRBV20-1; CDR3 length: 13; CDR3 protein: CSASRESDYGYTF
V gene: TRBV20-1; CDR3 length: 15; CDR3 protein: CSASPPRGSSYEQYF
V gene: TRBV15; CDR3 length: 12; CDR3 protein: CATKGFNTEAFF
V gene: TRBV7-8; CDR3 length: 16; CDR3 protein: CASSPPVGHAGTEAFF
V gene: TRBV29-1; CDR3 length: 15; CDR3 protein: CSASGGGSNTGELFF
V gene: TRBV5-1; CDR3 length: 11; CDR3 protein: CASRTLTEAFF
V gene: TRBV11-2; CDR3 length: 15; CDR3 protein: CASSFRAGNNSPLHF
V gene: TRBV20-1; CDR3 length: 13; CDR3 protein: CSAREGGRYIQYF
V gene: TRBV28; CDR3 length: 16; CDR3 protein: CASSTPGQGDQETQYF
V gene: TRBV12-5; CDR3 length: 16; CDR3 protein: CASGFWDRVRTGELFF
V gene: TRBV14; CDR3 length: 11; CDR3 protein: CASSPYIEQFF
V gene: TRBV6-5; CDR3 length: 15; CDR3 protein: CASSSTPSSNTEAFF
V gene: TRBV28; CDR3 length: 14; CDR3 protein: CASRPGHPQNTIYF
V gene: TRBV6-5; CDR3 length: 14; CDR3 protein: CASSYSSGQETQYF
V gene: TRBV20-1; CDR3 length: 16; CDR3 protein: CSARDNPWATQETQYF
V gene: TRBV3-1; CDR3 length: 15; CDR3 protein: CASSQDIRVGTEAFF
V gene: TRBV7-3; CDR3 length: 15; CDR3 protein: CASSLTSGASTEAFF
V gene: TRBV10-3; CDR3 length: 12; CDR3 protein: CAIKGLNYGYTF
V gene: TRBV4-1; CDR3 length: 16; CDR3 protein: CASSHRLGALKNIQYF
V gene: TRBV20-1; CDR3 length: 11; CDR3 protein: CSARRSYEQYF
V gene: TRBV10-3; CDR3 length: 13; CDR3 protein: CAGAGDHTGELFF
V gene: TRBV28; CDR3 length: 12; CDR3 protein: CASRQQGYEQYF
V gene: TRBV28; CDR3 length: 14; CDR3 protein: CASSLTGMAYEQYF
V gene: TRBV4-2; CDR3 length: 20; CDR3 protein: CASSPRPGLAGAINTGELFF
V gene: TRBV28; CDR3 length: 15; CDR3 protein: CASSPSGAPGDIQYF
V gene: TRBV5-1; CDR3 length: 14; CDR3 protein: CASSLALAGGTQYF
V gene: TRBV6-2/TRBV6-3; CDR3 length: 15; CDR3 protein: CASSPGGRPGAEAFF
V gene: TRBV19; CDR3 length: 14; CDR3 protein: CASSMAGRNQPQHF
V gene: TRBV6-5; CDR3 length: 15; CDR3 protein: CASSYVRSSYQPQHF